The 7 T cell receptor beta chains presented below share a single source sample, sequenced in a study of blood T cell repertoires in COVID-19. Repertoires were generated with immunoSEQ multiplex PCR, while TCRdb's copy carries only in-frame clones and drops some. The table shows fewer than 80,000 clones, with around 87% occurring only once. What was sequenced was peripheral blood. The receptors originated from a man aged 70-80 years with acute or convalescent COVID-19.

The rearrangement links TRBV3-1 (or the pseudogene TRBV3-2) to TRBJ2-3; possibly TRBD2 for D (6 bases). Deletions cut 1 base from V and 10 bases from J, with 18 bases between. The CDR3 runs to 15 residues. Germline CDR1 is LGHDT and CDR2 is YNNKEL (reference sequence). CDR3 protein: CASSQASSLARAQYF. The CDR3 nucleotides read TGTGCCAGCAGCCAAGCCTCTTCACTAGCCCGGGCGCAGTATTTT.

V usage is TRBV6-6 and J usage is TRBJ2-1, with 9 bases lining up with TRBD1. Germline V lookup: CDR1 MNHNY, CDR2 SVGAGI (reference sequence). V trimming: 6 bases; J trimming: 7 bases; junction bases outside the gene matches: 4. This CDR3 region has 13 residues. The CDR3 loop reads CASRTGGKNEQFF. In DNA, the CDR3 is TGTGCCAGCAGGACAGGGGGTAAGAATGAGCAGTTCTTC.

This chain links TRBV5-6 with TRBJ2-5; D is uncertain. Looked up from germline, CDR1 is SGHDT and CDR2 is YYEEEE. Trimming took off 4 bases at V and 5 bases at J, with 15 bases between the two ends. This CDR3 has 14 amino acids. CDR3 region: CASSPYSFSETQYF. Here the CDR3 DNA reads TGTGCCAGCAGCCCGTACAGTTTCAGCGAGACCCAGTACTTC.

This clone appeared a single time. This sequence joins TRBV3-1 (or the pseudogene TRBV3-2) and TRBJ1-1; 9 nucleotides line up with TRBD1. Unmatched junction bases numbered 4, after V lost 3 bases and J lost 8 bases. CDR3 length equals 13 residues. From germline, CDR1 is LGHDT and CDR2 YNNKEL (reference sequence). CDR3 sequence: CASSQGTGIEAFF. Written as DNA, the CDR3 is TGTGCCAGCAGCCAGGGGACAGGGATCGAAGCTTTCTTT.

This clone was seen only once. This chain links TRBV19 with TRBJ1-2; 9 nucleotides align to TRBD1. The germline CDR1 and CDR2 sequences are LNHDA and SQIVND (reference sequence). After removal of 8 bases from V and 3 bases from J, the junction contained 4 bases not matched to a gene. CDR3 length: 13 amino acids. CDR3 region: CASVWTGDYGYTF. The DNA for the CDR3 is TGTGCCAGTGTATGGACAGGGGACTATGGCTACACCTTC.

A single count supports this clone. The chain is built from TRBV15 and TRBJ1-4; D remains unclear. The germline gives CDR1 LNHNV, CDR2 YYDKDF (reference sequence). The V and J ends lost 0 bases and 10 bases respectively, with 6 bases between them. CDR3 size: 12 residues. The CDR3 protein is CATSRDRGKLFF. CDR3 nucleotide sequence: TGTGCCACCAGCAGAGATCGGGGAAAACTGTTTTTT.

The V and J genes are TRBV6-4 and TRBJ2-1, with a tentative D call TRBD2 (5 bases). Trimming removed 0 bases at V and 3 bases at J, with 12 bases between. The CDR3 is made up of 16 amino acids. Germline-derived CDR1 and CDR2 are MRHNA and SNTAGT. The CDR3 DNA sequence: TGTGCCAGCAGTGACTCTCTCTTCAGCGGCTACAATGAGCAGTTCTTC. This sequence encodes CASSDSLFSGYNEQFF.